The clone carrying this TCR beta chain was seen ten or more times. Its antigen remains unknown. This specimen belongs to a study of T-cell memory formation after mild COVID-19. Study information: TCR clusters were mostly donor specific.

General study findings and limits: Among contracting clones, CD4+ were mainly CM/EM and CD8+ enriched in EMRA. Researchers found some responding clones in pre-infection memory, a sign that cross-reactive memory joined.

CDR3 size: 11 residues. V lost 5 bases and J lost 13; bases outside the gene matches: 6. Each CDR3 protein is one row after TCRdb ran MiXCR on the 5' RACE reads. Seen here are some 120,000 distinct CDR3 sequences, roughly 15% observed once, and the top ten hold about 15%. This sequence was found in an adult woman who had mild COVID-19 (a few samples of this study predate the infection). Cell type and time point are not known. The chain combines TRBV12-3 or TRBV12-4 with TRBJ2-3, with 7 bases aligning to TRBD1. Sequencing was performed on PBMCs or a T cell subset sorted from them (not recorded which). The CDR3 region has the DNA TGTGCCAGCAGTCCGGACAGGTTTGAGTATTTT. Translated: CASSPDRFEYF.